This entry describes one T cell receptor beta chain. Its antigen is as yet unknown. This record comes from a study of cytomegalovirus exposure and HLA in healthy donors. Whole-study findings and limits: Diagnosis of cytomegalovirus status made by the classifier reportedly showed high specificity and sensitivity. There were some public TCRs occurring in many donors, but most TCR sequences were rare. Researchers counted some 150 TCR beta chains as cytomegalovirus-associated.

The study drew the donors from its roughly 110-subject validation cohort, separate from the approximately 690-subject first cohort. Profiling relied on immunoSEQ multiplex PCR, and the TCRdb table lists in-frame clones only, not all of them. This sample has about 260,000 clones, with less than 95% found just once. The source is a woman aged 25 to 45 in good health and CMV-seronegative. Material for sequencing was PBMCs.

CDR3 nucleotides: TGTGCCAGCAGTTTGAGCTCCGGGACAGGGGGTAATGAGCAGTTCTTC. Translated, it gives CASSLSSGTGGNEQFF. This chain uses TRBV27 with TRBJ2-1; 11 bases line up with TRBD1. Germline values: CDR1 MNHEY, CDR2 SMNVEV (reference sequence). The CDR3 extends over 16 amino acids. Trimming took 3 bases from V and 7 from J; bases not matched to a gene: 8.